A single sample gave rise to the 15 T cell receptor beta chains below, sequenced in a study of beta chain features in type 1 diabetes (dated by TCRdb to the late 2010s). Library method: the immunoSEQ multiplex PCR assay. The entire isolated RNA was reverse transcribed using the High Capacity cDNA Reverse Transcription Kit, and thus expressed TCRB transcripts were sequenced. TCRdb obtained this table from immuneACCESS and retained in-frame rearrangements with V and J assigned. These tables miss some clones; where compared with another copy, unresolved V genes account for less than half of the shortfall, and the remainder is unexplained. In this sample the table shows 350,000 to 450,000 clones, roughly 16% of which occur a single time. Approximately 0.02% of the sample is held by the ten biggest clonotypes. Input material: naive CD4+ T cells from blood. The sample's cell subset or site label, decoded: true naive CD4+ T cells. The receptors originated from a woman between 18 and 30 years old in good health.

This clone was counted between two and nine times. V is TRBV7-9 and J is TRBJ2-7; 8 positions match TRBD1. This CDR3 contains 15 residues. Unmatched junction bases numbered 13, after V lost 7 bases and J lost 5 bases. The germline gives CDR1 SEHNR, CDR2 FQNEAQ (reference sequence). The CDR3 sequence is CASTPTDRGNDEQYF. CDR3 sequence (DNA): TGTGCCAGCACCCCAACAGACAGGGGAAACGACGAGCAGTACTTC.

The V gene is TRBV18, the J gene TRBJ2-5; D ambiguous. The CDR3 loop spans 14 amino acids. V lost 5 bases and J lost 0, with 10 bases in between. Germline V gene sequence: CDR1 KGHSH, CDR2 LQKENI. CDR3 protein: CASSSTMYQETQYF. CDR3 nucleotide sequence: TGTGCCAGCTCATCGACAATGTACCAAGAGACCCAGTACTTC.

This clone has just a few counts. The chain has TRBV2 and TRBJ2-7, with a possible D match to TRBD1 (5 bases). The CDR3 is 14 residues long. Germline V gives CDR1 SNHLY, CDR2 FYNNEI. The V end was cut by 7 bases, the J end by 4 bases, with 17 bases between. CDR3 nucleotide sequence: TGTGCCAGCATCGGACGGGTTAGGGGTTACGAGCAGTACTTC. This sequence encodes CASIGRVRGYEQYF.

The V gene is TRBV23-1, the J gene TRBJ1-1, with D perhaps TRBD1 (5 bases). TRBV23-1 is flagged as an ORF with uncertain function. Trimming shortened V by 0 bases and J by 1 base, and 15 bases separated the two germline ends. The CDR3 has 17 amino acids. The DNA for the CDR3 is TGCGCCAGCAGTCAATCGAAAGGGGCTGGCAGGAACACTGAAGCTTTCTTT. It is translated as CASSQSKGAGRNTEAFF.

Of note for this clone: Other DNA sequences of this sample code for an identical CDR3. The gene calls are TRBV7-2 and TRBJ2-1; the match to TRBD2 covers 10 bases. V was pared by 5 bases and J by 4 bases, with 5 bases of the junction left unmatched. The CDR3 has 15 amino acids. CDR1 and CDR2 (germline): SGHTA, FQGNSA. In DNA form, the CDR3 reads TGTGCCAGCAGCCCTACTAGCGGGACTTACAATGAGCAGTTCTTC. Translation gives CASSPTSGTYNEQFF.

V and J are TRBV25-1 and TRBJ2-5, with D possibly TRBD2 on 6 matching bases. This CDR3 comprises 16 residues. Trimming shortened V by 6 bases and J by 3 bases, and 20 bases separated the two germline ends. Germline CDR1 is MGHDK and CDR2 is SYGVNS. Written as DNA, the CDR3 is TGTGCCAGCAGGGAAGGGCGGGGTCGAGGAGAAGAGACCCAGTACTTC. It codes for CASREGRGRGEETQYF.

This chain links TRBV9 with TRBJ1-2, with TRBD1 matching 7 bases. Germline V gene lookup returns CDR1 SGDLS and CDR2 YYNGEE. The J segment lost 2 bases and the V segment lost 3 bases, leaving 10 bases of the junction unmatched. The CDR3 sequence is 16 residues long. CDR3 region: CASSGPALQGNYGYTF. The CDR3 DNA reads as TGTGCCAGCAGCGGTCCCGCATTACAGGGGAACTATGGCTACACCTTC. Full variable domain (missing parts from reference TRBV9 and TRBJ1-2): DSGVTQTPKHLITATGQRVTLRCSPRSGDLSVYWYQQSLDQGLQFLIQYYNGEERAKGNILERFSAQQFPDLHSELNLSSLELGDSALYFCASSGPALQGNYGYTFGSGTRLTVV.

CDR3: CAWRTWEGVVNDYGYTF. As DNA, the CDR3 is TGTGCCTGGAGAACGTGGGAGGGGGTCGTCAATGACTATGGCTACACCTTC. The gene calls are TRBV30 and TRBJ1-2; tentatively, D is TRBD1 (6 bases). V was pared by 3 bases and J by 3 bases, with 23 bases between. The CDR3 length is 17 residues. In germline, CDR1 is GTSNPN, CDR2 SVGIG (reference sequence).

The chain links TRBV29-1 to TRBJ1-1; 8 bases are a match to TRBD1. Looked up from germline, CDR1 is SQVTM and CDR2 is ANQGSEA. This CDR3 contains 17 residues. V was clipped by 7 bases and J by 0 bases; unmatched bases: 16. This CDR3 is CSASTAGGAAVNTEAFF. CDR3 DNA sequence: TGCAGCGCGAGTACAGCAGGGGGCGCAGCGGTGAACACTGAAGCTTTCTTT.

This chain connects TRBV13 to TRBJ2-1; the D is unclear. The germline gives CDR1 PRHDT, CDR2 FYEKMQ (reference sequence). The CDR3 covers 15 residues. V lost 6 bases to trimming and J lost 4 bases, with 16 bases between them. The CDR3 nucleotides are TGTGCCAGCAGTCCCACTCATGAACTTTACAATGAGCAGTTCTTC. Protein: CASSPTHELYNEQFF.

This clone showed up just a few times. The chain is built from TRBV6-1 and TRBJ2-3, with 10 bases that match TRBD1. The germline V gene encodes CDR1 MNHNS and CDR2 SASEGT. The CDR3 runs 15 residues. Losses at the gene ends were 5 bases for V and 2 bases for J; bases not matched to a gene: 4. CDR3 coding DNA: TGTGCCAGCAGTACGGGACAGGGGATCACAGATACGCAGTATTTT. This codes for CASSTGQGITDTQYF.

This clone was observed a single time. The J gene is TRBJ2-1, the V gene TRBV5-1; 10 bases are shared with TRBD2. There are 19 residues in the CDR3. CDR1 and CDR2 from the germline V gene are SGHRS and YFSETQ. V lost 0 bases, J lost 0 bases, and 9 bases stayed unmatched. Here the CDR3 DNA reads TGCGCCAGCAGCTTGGTGGGACTAGCGAGACGCGACTCCTACAATGAGCAGTTCTTC. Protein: CASSLVGLARRDSYNEQFF.

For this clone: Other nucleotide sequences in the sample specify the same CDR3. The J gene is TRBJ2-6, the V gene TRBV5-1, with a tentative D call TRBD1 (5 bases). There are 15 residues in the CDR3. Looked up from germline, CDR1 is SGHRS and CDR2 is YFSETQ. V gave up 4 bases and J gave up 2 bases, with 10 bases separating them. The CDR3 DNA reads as TGCGCCAGCAGCCCAGAAGGGGCTGGGGCCAACGTCCTGACTTTC. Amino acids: CASSPEGAGANVLTF.

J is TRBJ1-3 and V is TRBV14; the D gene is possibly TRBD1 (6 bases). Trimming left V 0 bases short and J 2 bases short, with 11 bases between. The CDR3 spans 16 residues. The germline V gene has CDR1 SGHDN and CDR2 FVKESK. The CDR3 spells CASSQDQGKTGNTIYF. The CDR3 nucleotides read TGTGCCAGCAGCCAAGATCAGGGGAAGACTGGAAACACCATATATTTT.

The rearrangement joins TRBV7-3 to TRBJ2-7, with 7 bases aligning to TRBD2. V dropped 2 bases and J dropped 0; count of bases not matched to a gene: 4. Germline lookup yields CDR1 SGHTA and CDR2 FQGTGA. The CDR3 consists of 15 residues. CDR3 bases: TGTGCCAGCAGCTTAGGGGGGGACCTCTCCTACGAGCAGTACTTC. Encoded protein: CASSLGGDLSYEQYF.